The 2 T cell receptor beta chains below all came from one sample that was sequenced in a study of blood T cell repertoires in COVID-19 (TCRdb year 2020). Library method: the immunoSEQ multiplex PCR assay. TCRdb's version of the immuneACCESS table is confined to in-frame rearrangements and falls short of the full clone set. An unresolved V gene accounts for under half of the shortfall where checked; the remainder is of unknown origin. The sample data list 250,000 to 350,000 clones, and 70% to 90% of these were observed just once. The ten largest clones represent around 5.9% of the sample. Input material: PBMCs or T cells enriched from blood (not recorded which). The receptors were sampled from a woman aged 30 to 39 who had recovered from COVID-19.

The chain uses TRBV6-5 and TRBJ1-1, with D maybe TRBD1 (6 bases). This CDR3 region has 13 residues. Germline V gene lookup returns CDR1 MNHEY and CDR2 SVGAGI. Trimming shortened V by 7 bases and J by 6 bases, and 15 bases separated the two germline ends. The CDR3 is CASTIKPGAEAFF. DNA for the CDR3: TGTGCCAGCACAATAAAACCAGGGGCTGAAGCTTTCTTT.

The rearrangement uses TRBV5-5 and TRBJ2-1, with TRBD1 matching over 7 bases. The CDR3 loop spans 16 amino acids. V lost 2 bases and J lost 3; bases outside the gene matches: 8. Germline assignment: CDR1 SGHKS and CDR2 YYEKEE (reference sequence). CDR3 protein: CASSLQGPLNYNEQFF. The CDR3 nucleotides read TGTGCCAGCAGCTTACAGGGGCCTTTAAACTACAATGAGCAGTTCTTC.